This T cell receptor (beta chain) was observed in a study of CD8+CD57+ T cells in acquired aplastic anemia. This clonotype is medium-sized in the sample. The antigen remains unidentified. Study-level findings and limits: Overlapping CD8+ CDR3 repertoires of patients and controls contained roughly 29 shared sequences. Patient and control CD8+ Simpson's diversity was not significantly different.

TCR beta VDJ and CDR3 profiles were obtained from a genomic DNA template. TCRdb reanalysed the reads using MiXCR and keeps one entry per CDR3 protein. The sample has about 160,000 distinct CDR3 sequences, about 45% seen once. Germline CDR1 SQVTM, CDR2 ANQGSEA. The length of the CDR3 is 14 residues. V was pared by 5 bases and J by 2 bases, with 6 bases of the junction left unmatched. An expansion of CD8+CD57+ cells by flow cytometry had been shown in patients chosen for sequencing. The patients all had a severe acquired aplastic anemia diagnosis. Sampling of blood occurred while the patients had still received no therapy.

Material: sorted CD4+, CD8+, or CD8+CD57+ T cells (not recorded which) from PBMCs. The chain couples TRBV29-1 to TRBJ2-7; TRBD1 agrees at 10 bases. The TCR originated in a human donor with aplastic anemia. The CDR3 spells CSVNGQGVTYEQYF. The CDR3 DNA reads TGCAGCGTTAACGGACAGGGGGTAACCTACGAGCAGTACTTC.